One sample yielded the 8 T cell receptor beta chains listed below, sequenced in a study of blood T cell repertoires in COVID-19. Clones were sequenced by immunoSEQ multiplex PCR, and TCRdb holds only the in-frame ones, with some missing. The sample carries some 69,000 clones, about 88% recorded once. The specimen was peripheral blood. The receptors come from a woman between 45 and 60 years old with active COVID-19.

The chain couples TRBV14 to TRBJ2-7, with 10 bases lining up with TRBD1. Trimming at V came to 5 bases and at J to 2 bases, leaving 9 bases not matched to a gene. Germline assignment: CDR1 SGHDN and CDR2 FVKESK. This CDR3 is built from 16 residues. CDR3 sequence: CASSTSPGQGTYEQYF. In nucleotides, the CDR3 is TGTGCCAGCAGCACATCCCCGGGACAGGGGACCTACGAGCAGTACTTC.

This clone appeared once. The chain uses TRBV2 and TRBJ1-5; 8 bases map to TRBD1. V shed 0 bases and J 2 bases; nucleotides not matched to a gene: 12. The CDR3 runs to 19 residues. Germline V gene sequence: CDR1 SNHLY, CDR2 FYNNEI. The CDR3 protein is CASSEALQGRGLGNQPQHF. CDR3 nucleotide sequence: TGTGCCAGCAGTGAAGCGCTTCAGGGCAGGGGGCTAGGCAATCAGCCCCAGCATTTT.

This chain uses TRBV20-1 with TRBJ2-1; possible D gene TRBD2, 6 bases. This CDR3 contains 14 residues. V dropped 3 bases and J dropped 7 bases, with 16 bases sitting between them. Germline V gene lookup returns CDR1 DFQATT and CDR2 SNEGSKA (reference sequence). The CDR3 is CSASGSGVSNEQFF. The CDR3 nucleotides are TGCAGTGCTAGTGGTAGCGGAGTATCGAATGAGCAGTTCTTC.

The V and J genes are TRBV6-5 and TRBJ1-3, with unresolved D. Germline CDR1 is MNHEY and CDR2 is SVGAGI. Trimming left V 6 bases short and J 3 bases short, with 12 bases between. This CDR3 has 14 residues. The CDR3 loop is CASSDIGIGNTIYF. CDR3 nucleotide sequence: TGTGCCAGCAGCGACATCGGGATTGGAAACACCATATATTTT.

The V gene is TRBV7-7, the J gene TRBJ2-7; 10 bases fit TRBD2. V shed 5 bases and J 0 bases; nucleotides not matched to a gene: 4. The germline V gene has CDR1 SSHAT and CDR2 FNYEAQ (reference sequence). CDR3 size: 15 residues. CDR3 in amino acids: CASSPLAGTSYEQYF. As DNA, the CDR3 is TGTGCCAGCAGCCCACTAGCGGGAACCTCCTACGAGCAGTACTTC.

This chain links TRBV9 with TRBJ1-4; D ambiguous. From germline, CDR1 is SGDLS and CDR2 YYNGEE. Trimming left V 4 bases short and J 0 bases short, with 10 bases between. This CDR3 spans 15 amino acids. The CDR3 sequence: CASSYSQTTNEKLFF. In DNA form, the CDR3 reads TGTGCCAGCAGCTATAGCCAGACAACTAATGAAAAACTGTTTTTT. Complete variable domain (other parts from reference TRBV9 and TRBJ1-4): DSGVTQTPKHLITATGQRVTLRCSPRSGDLSVYWYQQSLDQGLQFLIQYYNGEERAKGNILERFSAQQFPDLHSELNLSSLELGDSALYFCASSYSQTTNEKLFFGSGTQLSVL.

The V gene is TRBV7-3, the J gene TRBJ2-1; 8 nucleotides align to TRBD1. V shed 4 bases, J shed 3 bases, and the junction held 5 bases outside the gene matches. The CDR3 covers 15 residues. Germline V gene lookup returns CDR1 SGHTA and CDR2 FQGTGA. For the CDR3, the DNA is TGTGCCAGCAGCTACACAGGGGGTAACTACAATGAGCAGTTCTTC. This gives the protein CASSYTGGNYNEQFF.

As for this clone: Other nucleotide sequences in the sample specify the same CDR3. The gene calls are TRBV3-1 (or the pseudogene TRBV3-2) and TRBJ2-1; 7 bases agree with TRBD1. Germline-derived CDR1 and CDR2 are LGHDT and YNNKEL (reference sequence). CDR3 length: 19 residues. V lost 4 bases and J lost 2; bases outside the gene matches: 17. The CDR3 reads CASSRRDRGLDFTYNEQFF. CDR3 in DNA: TGTGCCAGCAGCCGCCGGGACAGAGGGCTCGATTTCACCTACAATGAGCAGTTCTTC.